This TCR beta chain was recovered during a study of graft-versus-host responses after intestinal transplantation. Assay: immunoSEQ multiplex PCR; the TCRdb copy retains only in-frame clones and omits some. The sample carries 20,000 to 25,000 clones, 82% recorded once. About this clone itself: Its target is not known.

Trimming left V 6 bases short and J 10 bases short, with 12 bases between. This CDR3 comprises 11 residues. In germline, CDR1 is LNHDA, CDR2 SQIVND (reference sequence). Notes on the study in general: High graft-versus-host to host-versus-graft clonal ratios were seen in allografts of patients with graft-donor T cell macrochimerism.

The chain carries TRBV19 and TRBJ1-2, with D perhaps TRBD1 (6 bases). This clonotype originated in a human donor who was the organ donor for an intestinal transplant. The sample in question was unstimulated CD8+ T cells sorted from spleen or lymph node cells, obtained before transplant. CDR3 in amino acids: CASRHGQYYTF. The CDR3 DNA reads as TGTGCCAGTAGGCACGGACAGTACTACACCTTC.